The source of this T cell receptor beta chain is a study of identical twins. Template switching created a universal primer site, and the cDNA included unique molecular identifiers. TCRdb re-analysed the 5' RACE reads in MiXCR, keeping a single row per CDR3 protein. The sample includes hundreds of thousands of distinct CDR3 sequences, roughly 6.2% of them seen just once. Regarding the study as a whole: With beta out-of-frame sequences, excess sharing by twins was weaker. Out-of-frame alpha sequences shared between twins exhibited an excess of low generation probability.

In its sample, this clonotype was seen many times. Its matching antigen is unknown. The CDR3 length is 13 residues. J gave up 12 bases and V 5 bases, and 7 bases lay outside the gene matches. Germline lookup yields CDR1 SGHTA and CDR2 FQGNSA. The V call is TRBV7-2, the J call TRBJ1-6; the match to TRBD1 covers 7 bases. The receptor comes from a man younger than 35 in good health. The sample was naive T cells sorted from blood. This CDR3 reads CASSADRVRPLHF. The CDR3, as DNA: TGTGCCAGCAGCGCAGACAGGGTTCGACCCCTCCACTTT. The variable domain in full, completed from reference TRBV7-2 and TRBJ1-6, reads GAGVSQSPSNKVTEKGKDVELRCDPISGHTALYWYRQSLGQGLEFLIYFQGNSAPDKSGLPSDRFSAERTGGSVSTLTIQRTQQEDSAVYLCASSADRVRPLHFGNGTRLTVT.